The subject of this entry is one T cell receptor beta chain. Its cognate antigen is unknown. The primer mix had 60 Vbeta and 13 Jbeta primers. The authors' processing: A later analysis tallied 80 million to 100 million unique TCR beta chains, 9.5 million to 14 million of them shared. The table came from immunoSEQ multiplex PCR; TCRdb's copy has only in-frame clones and leaves some out. D and trimming come from the DNA, and the V and J calls and clone size come from that table. This table holds around 150,000 clones, 70% to 85% found once. Germline lookup yields CDR1 SGHRS and CDR2 YFSETQ. After removal of 6 bases from V and 1 base from J, the junction contained 4 bases not matched to a gene. This CDR3 region has 14 residues. The source of the sample is a study of cytomegalovirus exposure and HLA in healthy donors. About the research overall: Unique TCRs from HLA-typed donors, about 85 million of them, were held in an early data release. Regarding the study as a whole: According to the study, around 160 TCR beta chains were cytomegalovirus-associated. Further analysis was carried out later, and it showed several of the most significant clusters appearing linked to common viral pathogens.

Sequenced sample: PBMCs. The clonotype was recovered from a man aged 40-55 years in good health and CMV-seronegative. The chain carries TRBV5-1 and TRBJ2-5, with TRBD2 matching over 9 bases. CDR3 sequence: CASKLLAGQETQYF. CDR3 coding DNA: TGCGCCAGCAAGCTACTAGCGGGCCAAGAGACCCAGTACTTC.